Reported below is one T cell receptor beta chain. Its matching antigen is unknown. The data are from a study of blood T cells in healthy people across ages. For the study at large: About one barcoded beta molecule per two T cells was the capture yield of template switching. Findings and caveats of the study: Across the age range, TCR beta diversity per million T cells fell in a roughly linear way. From one million sequenced T cells, diversity estimates were lower bounds.

The CDR3 sequence is 15 residues long. Germline V CDR1 and CDR2: SEHNR, FQNEAQ (reference sequence). Combining a sample-barcoded 5' primer with a J-beta primer mix, a second PCR ran for 7 to 11 cycles. TCRdb fed the 5' RACE reads into MiXCR, producing one record per CDR3 protein. The sample lists 800,000 or so distinct CDR3 sequences, 62% occurring once. Source material: blood. The sequence came from a man aged 25-45 years in good health. The chain employs TRBV7-9 and TRBJ2-7, with D possibly being TRBD1 (6 bases). The DNA end is a closer match to TRBJ2-5, so the J assignment may be wrong. The CDR3 DNA is TGTGCCAGCAGCTTCCGAGCTACAGGGAGTGAGACCCAGTACTTC. As protein: CASSFRATGSETQYF.